The clone carrying this TCR beta chain was detected many times. The target antigen is unknown. The sample belongs to a study of T cells in Graves' hyperthyroidism and ophthalmopathy. Broader study findings: Researchers found most expanded thyroid clonotypes above 0.001 in blood as well. A 13 V-J model separated ophthalmopathy from stable hyperthyroidism.

The CDR3 sequence is 13 residues long. After removal of 1 base from V and 5 bases from J, the junction contained 3 bases not matched to a gene. From germline, CDR1 is DFQATT and CDR2 SNEGSKA (reference sequence). RNA transcripts provided the source from which TCR beta CDR3 regions were amplified. TCR CDR3 regions were first amplified by RT-PCR with HTBI primers. TCRdb reprocessed the multiplex PCR reads with MiXCR, giving one entry per CDR3 protein. The table has approximately 640,000 distinct CDR3 sequences, around 15% seen once; the top ten hold 3.8%. Sequenced sample: blood. The receptor's source is a woman aged 25 to 39 with Graves' hyperthyroidism. The chain combines TRBV20-1 with TRBJ2-3; 7 nucleotides match TRBD1. The CDR3 sequence: CSARGAGGDTQYF. In DNA form, the CDR3 reads TGCAGTGCTAGAGGAGCAGGGGGAGATACGCAGTATTTT.